These 29 T cell receptor beta chains came from one sample sequenced in a study of early T cells in non-severe SARS-CoV-2 infection. One entry per CDR3 protein results from TCRdb running MiXCR on the 5' RACE reads. The table has tens of thousands of distinct CDR3 sequences, less than 15% seen once. Sequencing was performed on whole blood, taken at baseline. The receptors come from an adult who was a healthcare worker with PCR-confirmed SARS-CoV-2 infection or an uninfected control (not recorded which). The donor label of this sample is uncertain.

Ten or more counts support this clonotype. This chain joins TRBV11-2 and TRBJ1-2; D may be TRBD1 (5 bases). This CDR3 has 13 amino acids. V was cut by 4 bases and J by 8 bases, with 14 bases left in between. The germline V gene encodes CDR1 SGHAT and CDR2 FQNNGV. The CDR3 sequence is CASSSGRVKGYTF. The CDR3 DNA is TGTGCCAGCAGCTCAGGGAGGGTGAAAGGCTACACCTTC.

This clonotype has only a few counts. The chain has TRBV12-3 or TRBV12-4 and TRBJ1-2; D call uncertain. Trimming shortened V by 3 bases and J by 4 bases, and 6 bases separated the two germline ends. CDR3 size: 12 residues. The CDR3 sequence is CASSFGSYGYTF. The DNA for the CDR3 is TGTGCCAGCAGTTTTGGCAGCTATGGCTACACCTTC.

This clonotype was counted a few times. J is TRBJ2-7 and V is TRBV6-6; 8 bases match TRBD2. Unmatched junction bases numbered 13, after V lost 4 bases and J lost 5 bases. The CDR3 runs to 16 residues. CDR1 and CDR2 (germline): MNHNY, SVGAGI (reference sequence). As DNA, the CDR3 is TGTGCCAGCAGTTCTCCCTTAGCGGGGCCTCGAAACGAGCAGTACTTC. Protein sequence: CASSSPLAGPRNEQYF.

Ten or more counts support this clonotype. The chain uses TRBV6-5 and TRBJ1-2; D is possibly TRBD1 (6 bases). The CDR3 is made up of 14 amino acids. Germline V gene lookup returns CDR1 MNHEY and CDR2 SVGAGI. Deletions cut 7 bases from V and 3 bases from J, with 15 bases between. For the CDR3, the DNA is TGTGCCAGCACGGGGGGCAGTGAGTACTATGGCTACACCTTC. It specifies CASTGGSEYYGYTF.

This clonotype was counted only a few times. The chain has TRBV6-5 and TRBJ1-2, with D hard to call. CDR1 is MNHEY and CDR2 is SVGAGI in the germline V gene. V was clipped by 2 bases and J by 5 bases, with 15 bases between them. CDR3 length: 15 amino acids. CDR3 loop: CASSYGGDGSYGYTF. In nucleotides, the CDR3 is TGTGCCAGCAGTTACGGTGGAGATGGTTCGTATGGCTACACCTTC.

This clonotype showed up many times. The gene calls are TRBV7-6 and TRBJ2-3, with a tentative D call TRBD1 (5 bases). Germline V gives CDR1 SGHVS, CDR2 FNYEAQ. This CDR3 spans 15 amino acids. Trimming took off 1 base at V and 4 bases at J, with 12 bases between the two ends. CDR3 amino acids: CASSLEWTSADTQYF. Written as DNA, the CDR3 is TGTGCCAGCAGCTTAGAGTGGACATCAGCAGATACGCAGTATTTT.

This clonotype has just a few counts. The rearrangement joins TRBV4-3 to TRBJ1-1; no reliable D call. V was shortened by 1 base and J by 4 bases, with 7 bases between the two germline ends. Germline V gene data show CDR1 as LGHNA and CDR2 as YSLEER. The length of the CDR3 is 13 residues. The CDR3 nucleotides read TGCGCCAGCAGCCAAGTCGCCGGCACTGAAGCTTTCTTT. Translation gives CASSQVAGTEAFF.

This clonotype appeared many times. V usage is TRBV2 and J usage is TRBJ1-2, with TRBD1 matching 7 bases. Germline assignment: CDR1 SNHLY and CDR2 FYNNEI. Trimming at V came to 1 base and at J to 1 base, leaving 3 bases not matched to a gene. The CDR3 runs to 15 residues. The CDR3 nucleotides are TGTGCCAGCAGTGAAGAAGGACAGGTTAACTATGGCTACACCTTC. Translated: CASSEEGQVNYGYTF.

In its sample, this clonotype was seen a few times. The chain links TRBV30 to TRBJ2-5, with D perhaps assigned TRBD1 or TRBD2 (5 bases each). Trimming left V 3 bases short and J 9 bases short, with 17 bases between. In germline, CDR1 is GTSNPN, CDR2 SVGIG (reference sequence). The CDR3 has 13 residues. CDR3 loop: CAWRGTRRSSQYF. CDR3 DNA sequence: TGTGCCTGGAGGGGGACCCGCCGGTCCTCCCAGTACTTC.

The CDR3 DNA reads as TGTGCCAGCAGTGAGGGACAGGGCTTCAATCAGCCCCAGCATTTT. Protein product: CASSEGQGFNQPQHF. V is TRBV25-1 and J is TRBJ1-5; TRBD1 agrees at 9 bases. CDR3 size: 15 residues. Trimming cost V 3 bases and J 3 bases; bases outside gene matches: 3. CDR1 is MGHDK, CDR2 SYGVNS, per germline.

The sample holds one count of this clonotype. J is TRBJ2-5 and V is TRBV27; TRBD1 matches at 9 bases. J gave up 3 bases and V 5 bases, and 7 bases lay outside the gene matches. Per germline, CDR1 MNHEY and CDR2 SMNVEV (reference sequence). The CDR3 is 15 amino acids. The CDR3 nucleotides read TGTGCCAGCAGTCCTCTGGGGACAGGGAAAGAGACCCAGTACTTC. Encoded protein: CASSPLGTGKETQYF.

This clonotype was found many times. The CDR3 nucleotides are TGTGCCAGCAGCTTAAATCCCGCAGATACGCAGTATTTT. As protein: CASSLNPADTQYF. V and J are TRBV7-3 and TRBJ2-3; D unclear. Per the germline V gene, CDR1 is SGHTA and CDR2 is FQGTGA. The CDR3 runs to 13 residues. Trimming took 1 base from V and 4 from J, leaving 6 bases between them.

This clonotype was seen more than once but under ten times. This chain joins TRBV7-9 and TRBJ1-1; D is possibly TRBD1 (6 bases). The V gene's germline CDR1 is SEHNR and CDR2 FQNEAQ (reference sequence). The germline V and J ends were trimmed by 5 bases and 7 bases, with 14 bases remaining between them. The CDR3 is made up of 13 amino acids. CDR3 amino acids: CASSAVRGVEAFF. The CDR3 DNA sequence: TGTGCCAGCAGCGCCGTGAGGGGGGTTGAAGCTTTCTTT.

Only a few counts were recorded for this clonotype. The genes are TRBV10-2 and TRBJ2-3; 8 bases match TRBD2. Germline values: CDR1 WSHSY, CDR2 SAAADI. The CDR3 sequence is 11 residues long. J gave up 12 bases and V 3 bases, and 2 bases lay outside the gene matches. The CDR3 DNA sequence: TGCGCCAGCAGTGACGGGGGGGTACAGTATTTT. Amino acid sequence: CASSDGGVQYF.

The rearrangement uses TRBV7-9 and TRBJ2-3, with 8 bases matching TRBD1. This CDR3 comprises 17 residues. Per germline, CDR1 SEHNR and CDR2 FQNEAQ (reference sequence). The J segment lost 4 bases and the V segment lost 1 base, leaving 10 bases of the junction unmatched. Written as DNA, the CDR3 is TGTGCCAGCAGCTTAGGCCTGGACAGGGCTAGGGCAGATACGCAGTATTTT. This encodes CASSLGLDRARADTQYF.

This clonotype was detected a few times. The chain employs TRBV12-3 or TRBV12-4 and TRBJ2-3; no clear D. Trimming took off 6 bases at V and 4 bases at J, with 8 bases between the two ends. The CDR3 runs 12 residues. The CDR3 sequence: CASSFAADTQYF. The CDR3 DNA reads as TGTGCCAGCAGCTTCGCGGCAGATACGCAGTATTTT.

The gene calls are TRBV24-1 and TRBJ2-3; D call uncertain. The V and J ends lost 9 bases and 4 bases respectively, with 7 bases between them. Germline assignment: CDR1 KGHDR and CDR2 SFDVKD. The CDR3 length is 11 residues. The chain's CDR3 is CATAQSDTQYF. The CDR3 DNA follows: TGTGCCACCGCCCAGTCAGATACGCAGTATTTT.

This clonotype was observed a handful of times. V usage is TRBV5-4 and J usage is TRBJ1-3, with D maybe TRBD1 (5 bases). Germline V CDR1 and CDR2: SGHNT, YYREEE (reference sequence). Trimming removed 4 bases at V and 2 bases at J, with 13 bases between. The CDR3 contains 15 residues. CDR3 DNA: TGTGCCAGCAGCGCGGGGCTGTCCCCTGGAAACACCATATATTTT. Residues: CASSAGLSPGNTIYF.

There are a few counts of this clonotype. The genes are TRBV30 and TRBJ1-3; D gene ambiguous. Trimming left V 5 bases short and J 2 bases short, with 7 bases between. The CDR3 length is 12 residues. Germline values: CDR1 GTSNPN, CDR2 SVGIG (reference sequence). For the CDR3, the DNA is TGTGCCTGGGAGTCCCCTGGAAACACCATATATTTT. Translating it yields CAWESPGNTIYF.

The chain has TRBV29-1 and TRBJ2-3, with TRBD2 matching over 8 bases. In germline, CDR1 is SQVTM, CDR2 ANQGSEA. V gave up 6 bases and J gave up 1 base; unmatched junction bases: 3. This CDR3 is built from 13 residues. This CDR3 is CSVQAGGTDTQYF. The CDR3 DNA follows: TGCAGCGTGCAAGCGGGAGGCACAGATACGCAGTATTTT.

Many counts were recorded for this clonotype. V is TRBV5-6 and J is TRBJ2-3, with D unclear. The CDR3 runs to 10 residues. V lost 7 bases, J lost 4 bases, and 4 bases lay in between. Looked up from germline, CDR1 is SGHDT and CDR2 is YYEEEE. DNA of the CDR3: TGTGCCAGCGGGGCAGATACGCAGTATTTT. This gives the protein CASGADTQYF.

V usage is TRBV6-2 or TRBV6-3 and J usage is TRBJ2-2; TRBD1 might be the D (6 bases). The CDR3 runs 12 residues. Germline lookup yields CDR1 MNHEY and CDR2 SVGEGT. The V gene lost 4 bases and the J gene lost 8 bases, with 8 bases spanning the gap. CDR3 in amino acids: CASSSQGGELFF. The CDR3 nucleotides are TGTGCCAGCAGTTCCCAGGGGGGGGAGCTGTTTTTT.

The chain combines TRBV6-5 with TRBJ2-3, with 11 bases fitting TRBD2. Unmatched junction bases numbered 6, after V lost 0 bases and J lost 7 bases. Germline CDR1 is MNHEY and CDR2 is SVGAGI. This CDR3 is built from 16 residues. The CDR3 DNA reads TGTGCCAGCAGTTACTCCTCGACTAGCGGGAAGCATACGCAGTATTTT. It codes for CASSYSSTSGKHTQYF.

Ten or more counts support this clonotype. V usage is TRBV20-1 and J usage is TRBJ2-5; 11 bases line up with TRBD2. Germline V gene sequence: CDR1 DFQATT, CDR2 SNEGSKA (reference sequence). Germline trimming cut 2 bases from V and 5 bases from J; bases unmatched to any gene: 7. The CDR3 is 15 residues long. CDR3 coding DNA: TGCAGTGCTAGACTAGCGGGGGGCTATGGGGAGACCCAGTACTTC. Translating gives CSARLAGGYGETQYF.

The rearrangement joins TRBV11-2 to TRBJ1-1; D is uncertain. Germline loops: CDR1 SGHAT, CDR2 FQNNGV. This CDR3 is 16 amino acids long. V lost 6 bases and J lost 0, with 17 bases in between. The CDR3 DNA sequence: TGTGCCAGCAGTCACTGGACCCACCCCGTGAACACTGAAGCTTTCTTT. Its protein is CASSHWTHPVNTEAFF.

This chain uses TRBV12-3 or TRBV12-4 with TRBJ1-3, with D tentatively TRBD1 (5 bases). The CDR3 spans 14 residues. Trimming left V 3 bases short and J 1 base short, with 7 bases between. CDR3 protein: CASSFQGSGNTIYF. CDR3 DNA: TGTGCCAGCAGTTTTCAGGGATCTGGAAACACCATATATTTT.

This clonotype has a handful of counts. The chain links TRBV5-4 to TRBJ2-7; D unresolved. Germline loops: CDR1 SGHNT, CDR2 YYREEE (reference sequence). V lost 0 bases and J 4 bases, leaving 11 bases between the germline ends. The CDR3 runs to 14 residues. CDR3 DNA sequence: TGTGCCAGCAGCTTGGCCGGAGAGGATTACGAGCAGTACTTC. It is translated as CASSLAGEDYEQYF.

This clonotype was seen many times. The gene calls are TRBV5-6 and TRBJ1-6; D remains ambiguous. CDR3 length equals 15 residues. Per germline, CDR1 SGHDT and CDR2 YYEEEE. Deletions cut 4 bases from V and 7 bases from J, with 15 bases between. This CDR3 is CASSASIATNSPLHF. For the CDR3, the DNA is TGTGCCAGCAGCGCCTCAATCGCCACCAATTCACCCCTCCACTTT.

This clonotype was seen only a few times. The chain is built from TRBV14 and TRBJ2-5, with D uncertain. V lost 4 bases, J lost 0 bases, and 12 bases lay in between. Germline loops: CDR1 SGHDN, CDR2 FVKESK. The CDR3 is 15 amino acids. The CDR3 spells CASSPGRRYQETQYF. The CDR3 bases are TGTGCCAGCAGCCCAGGACGAAGGTACCAAGAGACCCAGTACTTC.